This is a list of T cell receptor beta chains from one sample in a study of beta chain features in type 1 diabetes. TCRdb's table, derived via immunoSEQ multiplex PCR, lists solely in-frame clones and lacks some. The table records over 700,000 clones, 15% to 20% of them present only once. Sequencing was done on a sample of naive CD4+ T cells from blood. These receptors were obtained from a young woman in good health. Both conserved end residues are part of each CDR3. Each record gives: D gene, clone size, V gene, J gene, CDR3 DNA, CDR3 protein. D genes are given only for firm matches. The listing skips clone size in some rows; elsewhere it reads once, few, many or a size class.

TRBD1,few,TRBV29-1,TRBJ1-2,TGCAGCGTGGTGGGACAGGACTATGGCTACACCTTC,CSVVGQDYGYTF
.,few,TRBV9,TRBJ2-3,TGTGCCAGCAGCCCTCCCAGGGGACTCGGTAGCACAGATACGCAGTATTTT,CASSPPRGLGSTDTQYF
TRBD2,.,TRBV2,TRBJ2-2,TGTGCCAGTAAAACCCGAGCGGGAGTAGTCGGGGAGCTGTTTTTT,CASKTRAGVVGELFF
.,.,TRBV11-2,TRBJ2-5,TGTGCCAGCAGCTTAAACAGGGAAGAGACCCAGTACTTC,CASSLNREETQYF
TRBD2,.,TRBV4-3,TRBJ2-7,TGCGCCAGCAGCCAAGAAACGAGACTAGCGGCACCTTATTACGAGCAGTACTTC,CASSQETRLAAPYYEQYF
TRBD1,few,TRBV6-6,TRBJ1-1,TGTGCCGGCAACAGGGGAGACACTGAAGCTTTCTTT,CAGNRGDTEAFF
.,.,TRBV7-2,TRBJ1-5,TGTGCCAGCAGCTACGACGGTAGCAATCAGCCCCAGCATTTT,CASSYDGSNQPQHF
TRBD1,few,TRBV6-6,TRBJ2-5,TGTGCCAGCAGGCTACTCGGGACAGGACTACAAGAGACCCAGTACTTC,CASRLLGTGLQETQYF
.,.,TRBV19,TRBJ2-7,TGTGCCAGTAGTATGTGGCGTTCTTCCTACGAGCAGTACTTC,CASSMWRSSYEQYF
.,.,TRBV4-3,TRBJ1-2,TGCGCCAGCAGCCAAGATCCGGGGATGACCTATGGCTACACCTTC,CASSQDPGMTYGYTF
.,few,TRBV11-2,TRBJ2-7,TGTGCCAGCAGCTTCGTCCACGAGCAGTACTTC,CASSFVHEQYF
.,.,TRBV29-1,TRBJ2-4,TGCAGCGTAGGGGAGGACACCAAAAACATTCAGTACTTC,CSVGEDTKNIQYF
.,few,TRBV5-1,TRBJ2-3,TGCGCCAGCAGCCCGACTAGTAGCGCAGATACGCAGTATTTT,CASSPTSSADTQYF
.,few,TRBV7-3,TRBJ2-1,TGTGCCAGCAGCCTAACAGTCATAAACAATGAGCAGTTCTTC,CASSLTVINNEQFF
.,few,TRBV5-1,TRBJ2-3,TGCGCCAGCAGCTTGGTTCCAGGGGCAGATACGCAGTATTTT,CASSLVPGADTQYF
.,few,TRBV7-9,TRBJ2-2,TGTGCCAGCAGCCCCCAGGGGTATCACACCGGGGAGCTGTTTTTT,CASSPQGYHTGELFF